One sample yielded the 22 T cell receptor beta chains listed below, sequenced in a study of blood T cell repertoires in COVID-19. The data were produced by immunoSEQ multiplex PCR, yet TCRdb's version contains in-frame clones alone and is incomplete. The sample yields approximately 250,000 clones, 86% seen once. The specimen sequenced was peripheral blood. The receptor set was obtained from a man aged 40-49 years with active or convalescent COVID-19.

The CDR3 here is CASSENLYEQYF. Here the CDR3 DNA reads TGTGCCAGTAGTGAGAATCTCTACGAGCAGTACTTC. The chain carries TRBV19 and TRBJ2-7; no clear D. The germline V and J ends were trimmed by 5 bases and 3 bases, with 8 bases remaining between them. The CDR3 is 12 amino acids. Germline values: CDR1 LNHDA, CDR2 SQIVND (reference sequence).

The chain combines TRBV29-1 with TRBJ1-2, with D hard to call. The V and J ends lost 6 bases and 0 bases respectively, with 20 bases between them. Germline V gives CDR1 SQVTM, CDR2 ANQGSEA. The CDR3 totals 16 residues. CDR3 loop: CSVLVTSGIANYGYTF. The CDR3 nucleotides are TGCAGCGTCCTCGTGACGTCGGGGATAGCTAACTATGGCTACACCTTC.

V and J are TRBV11-3 and TRBJ2-5, with 7 bases matching TRBD1. Losses at the gene ends were 3 bases for V and 0 bases for J; bases not matched to a gene: 4. This CDR3 region has 15 residues. The V gene's germline CDR1 is SGHNT and CDR2 YENEEA. The CDR3 loop is CASSLPQGYQETQYF. DNA for the CDR3: TGTGCCAGCAGCTTGCCACAGGGGTACCAAGAGACCCAGTACTTC.

A note on this clone: The germline gene is not matched at one end of the junction; a read error may be the cause. The rearrangement joins TRBV3-1 (or the pseudogene TRBV3-2) to TRBJ2-3, with 8 bases aligning to TRBD2. Germline V CDR1 and CDR2: LGHDT, YNNKEL (reference sequence). The CDR3 totals 15 residues. This chain's CDR3 is CASRQVGGAMGTQYF. In nucleotides, the CDR3 is TGTGCCAGCAGACAAGTCGGGGGGGCAATGGGAACGCAGTATTTT.

The chain uses TRBV30 and TRBJ1-6, with no clear D. The CDR3 runs 17 residues. Trimming removed 3 bases from V and 2 bases from J, with 17 bases in between. In germline, CDR1 is GTSNPN, CDR2 SVGIG (reference sequence). CDR3 sequence (DNA): TGTGCCTGGAGGTTTCCCCACCCGGGGACCTATAATTCACCCCTCCACTTT. As protein: CAWRFPHPGTYNSPLHF. Using reference TRBV30 and TRBJ1-6 for the parts outside the CDR3, the full variable domain is SQTIHQWPATLVQPVGSPLSLECTVEGTSNPNLYWYRQAAGRGLQLLFYSVGIGQISSEVPQNLSASRPQDRQFILSSKKLLLSDSGFYLCAWRFPHPGTYNSPLHFGNGTRLTVT.

The chain has TRBV9 and TRBJ1-4; 7 nucleotides align to TRBD1. Germline values: CDR1 SGDLS, CDR2 YYNGEE. The CDR3 is 13 residues long. The junction had 1 base not matched to a gene; V was cut back by 0 bases and J by 8 bases. CDR3 DNA: TGTGCCAGCAGCGTAGGGGACAGCGAAAAACTGTTTTTT. It is translated as CASSVGDSEKLFF.

The chain has TRBV5-1 and TRBJ2-5; tentatively, D is TRBD2 (5 bases). Trimming shortened V by 3 bases and J by 4 bases, and 16 bases separated the two germline ends. The CDR3 extends over 15 amino acids. In germline, CDR1 is SGHRS, CDR2 YFSETQ. CDR3 in DNA: TGCGCCAGCAGCTGGCGGCCGAACCGGGGAGAGACCCAGTACTTC. Translation: CASSWRPNRGETQYF.

The chain carries TRBV6-5 and TRBJ2-5; tentative D call: TRBD1 (5 bases). The CDR3 has 13 amino acids. The germline V gene encodes CDR1 MNHEY and CDR2 SVGAGI. The V and J ends lost 10 bases and 5 bases respectively, with 17 bases between them. The CDR3 sequence: CATQGSGFETQYF. DNA of the CDR3: TGTGCCACCCAGGGTTCAGGGTTTGAGACCCAGTACTTC.

The chain has TRBV29-1 and TRBJ2-5; D remains unclear. V was clipped by 4 bases and J by 5 bases, with 11 bases between them. Germline V gives CDR1 SQVTM, CDR2 ANQGSEA. This CDR3 comprises 12 residues. The CDR3 DNA sequence: TGCAGCGTTGCACCGGGTGCGGAGACCCAGTACTTC. It is translated as CSVAPGAETQYF.

This clone came up once. The rearrangement joins TRBV7-8 to TRBJ1-5; the D is unclear. The CDR3 extends over 12 amino acids. Germline assignment: CDR1 SGHVS and CDR2 FQNEAQ. V lost 2 bases, J lost 6 bases, and 5 bases lay in between. Here the CDR3 reads CASSLQSQPQHF. The CDR3 DNA follows: TGTGCCAGCAGCTTACAGTCTCAGCCCCAGCATTTT.

V usage is TRBV29-1 and J usage is TRBJ1-2, with 9 nucleotides matching TRBD1. CDR3 length: 15 amino acids. Germline V gives CDR1 SQVTM, CDR2 ANQGSEA. The trim removed 6 bases at V and 0 bases at J, leaving 8 bases unmatched. CDR3 bases: TGCAGCGTAGTACAGGGGGCAGGCGCTAACTATGGCTACACCTTC. Its translation is CSVVQGAGANYGYTF. Using reference TRBV29-1 and TRBJ1-2 for the parts outside the CDR3, the full variable domain is SAVISQKPSRDICQRGTSLTIQCQVDSQVTMMFWYRQQPGQSLTLIATANQGSEATYESGFVIDKFPISRPNLTFSTLTVSNMSPEDSSIYLCSVVQGAGANYGYTFGSGTRLTVV.

This rearrangement joins TRBV27 to TRBJ1-1; D is unresolved. Germline V gives CDR1 MNHEY, CDR2 SMNVEV (reference sequence). V shed 6 bases and J shed 9 bases, with 11 bases lying between them. The CDR3 totals 11 residues. The CDR3 DNA reads TGTGCCAGCAGGGTACAAGAACAAGCTTTCTTT. Translating gives CASRVQEQAFF.

In this sample, this clone turned up a few times. J is TRBJ1-6 and V is TRBV3-1 (or the pseudogene TRBV3-2), with D perhaps TRBD1 (5 bases). V dropped 5 bases and J dropped 9 bases, with 17 bases sitting between them. Germline V gene lookup returns CDR1 LGHDT and CDR2 YNNKEL (reference sequence). CDR3 length equals 15 residues. CDR3 DNA sequence: TGTGCCAGCAGCACGACCGGAAGGGGAAGTTCACCCCTCCACTTT. Translated: CASSTTGRGSSPLHF.

The gene calls are TRBV28 and TRBJ1-6, with 11 bases identical to TRBD1. Trimming at V came to 7 bases and at J to 9 bases, leaving 5 bases not matched to a gene. The germline V gene encodes CDR1 MDHEN and CDR2 SYDVKM. The length of the CDR3 is 14 residues. The CDR3 protein is CASTGQGAASPLHF. CDR3 nucleotides: TGTGCCAGCACAGGACAGGGGGCGGCTTCACCCCTCCACTTT.

The V and J genes are TRBV7-3 and TRBJ1-1; D gene uncertain. The CDR3 loop spans 13 amino acids. Looked up from germline, CDR1 is SGHTA and CDR2 is FQGTGA. Trimming shortened V by 4 bases and J by 1 base, and 7 bases separated the two germline ends. DNA for the CDR3: TGTGCCAGCAGCTCTGACACGAACACTGAAGCTTTCTTT. The encoded protein is CASSSDTNTEAFF.

The chain uses TRBV7-3 and TRBJ2-1; unclear D gene. Germline CDR1 is SGHTA and CDR2 is FQGTGA. The V and J ends lost 0 bases and 5 bases respectively, with 17 bases between them. CDR3 size: 17 residues. This CDR3 reads CASSLTGGRGRNNEQFF. DNA for the CDR3: TGTGCCAGCAGCTTAACGGGTGGAAGAGGAAGAAACAATGAGCAGTTCTTC.

The rearrangement joins TRBV28 to TRBJ1-1, with no clear D. Germline CDR1 reads MDHEN; CDR2 reads SYDVKM. Trimming shortened V by 5 bases and J by 1 base, and 17 bases separated the two germline ends. CDR3 length: 16 residues. DNA of the CDR3: TGTGCCAGCAGTGCCCCTGGGAGGCGAGGGAACACTGAAGCTTTCTTT. This sequence encodes CASSAPGRRGNTEAFF.

This clone was detected only a few times. The rearrangement joins TRBV11-2 to TRBJ1-5; the match to TRBD1 covers 9 bases. Per germline, CDR1 SGHAT and CDR2 FQNNGV. This CDR3 is built from 15 residues. V lost 5 bases and J lost 6; bases outside the gene matches: 8. The CDR3 loop reads CASSPRTGARQPQHF. The CDR3 DNA reads TGTGCCAGCAGCCCTCGGACAGGGGCGCGTCAGCCCCAGCATTTT.

The rearrangement joins TRBV7-9 to TRBJ1-1, with TRBD1 matching over 10 bases. V was pared by 3 bases and J by 3 bases, with 4 bases of the junction left unmatched. The length of the CDR3 is 15 residues. Germline V gene data show CDR1 as SEHNR and CDR2 as FQNEAQ (reference sequence). CDR3 DNA: TGTGCCAGCAGCTTCCCGGGACAGGGGCACACTGAAGCTTTCTTT. Protein product: CASSFPGQGHTEAFF.

The V call is TRBV19, the J call TRBJ2-1; D gene uncertain. The CDR3 spans 14 residues. CDR1 is LNHDA, CDR2 SQIVND, per germline (reference sequence). V was clipped by 1 base and J by 10 bases, with 14 bases between them. The CDR3 nucleotides are TGTGCCAGTAGTATAGTGGGCTCCTCCCTCGAGCAGTTCTTC. Its protein product is CASSIVGSSLEQFF.

This rearrangement joins TRBV5-1 to TRBJ2-1; the match to TRBD1 covers 7 bases. V dropped 0 bases and J dropped 9; count of bases not matched to a gene: 9. Germline V gene lookup returns CDR1 SGHRS and CDR2 YFSETQ. The CDR3 length is 15 residues. The CDR3 is CASSLAGQGEFEQFF. In DNA, the CDR3 is TGCGCCAGCAGCTTGGCCGGGCAGGGGGAATTTGAGCAGTTCTTC.

The chain employs TRBV30 and TRBJ1-2, with TRBD1 matching over 9 bases. CDR1 GTSNPN and CDR2 SVGIG come from the germline V gene (reference sequence). The CDR3 is made up of 14 amino acids. Trimming took 2 bases from V and 2 from J; bases not matched to a gene: 3. CDR3 sequence: CAWSTGTGNYGYTF. As DNA, the CDR3 is TGTGCCTGGAGTACTGGGACAGGGAACTATGGCTACACCTTC.